These T cell receptor beta chains were read from a single sample in a study of regulatory T cells in long-lasting Graves disease. TCRdb processed the multiplex PCR reads anew with MiXCR; each CDR3 protein has one entry. Altogether around 400,000 distinct CDR3 sequences are present, 14% to 15% being singletons, with the ten largest covering approximately 7.6%. Another study also made use of these data, one on T cells in Graves' hyperthyroidism and ophthalmopathy.

Specimen: peripheral blood mononuclear cells (PBMCs), collected at new diagnosis, from a patient treated with antithyroid drugs. The receptors stem from a woman in her thirties or forties with Graves disease. CDR3s include the opening cysteine and the closing phenylalanine or tryptophan. The order of the fields is J gene, V gene, clone size, D gene, CDR3 DNA, CDR3 protein. D genes are given only for firm matches. Not all rows give a size; the values are once, few, many and, for expanded clones, a class.

j_gene: TRBJ2-5; v_gene: TRBV29-1; abundance: few; d_gene: TRBD1; CDR3nt: TGCAGCGTCGTCAGGGACAGGGGGGTCGAGACCCAGTACTTC; CDR3aa: CSVVRDRGVETQYF
j_gene: TRBJ2-7; v_gene: TRBV11-3; abundance: many; d_gene: -; CDR3nt: TGTGCCAGCAGCTCCCTGACTAGTACGGAGCAGTACTTC; CDR3aa: CASSSLTSTEQYF
j_gene: TRBJ1-2; v_gene: TRBV20-1; abundance: many; d_gene: -; CDR3nt: TGCAGTGCTAGAGATCATACTCCTAGCTATGGCTACACCTTC; CDR3aa: CSARDHTPSYGYTF
j_gene: TRBJ2-1; v_gene: TRBV3-1; abundance: many; d_gene: -; CDR3nt: TGTGCCAGCAGCCAAGGTTCTAGCCTGGATGAGCAGTTCTTC; CDR3aa: CASSQGSSLDEQFF
j_gene: TRBJ1-1; v_gene: TRBV19; abundance: many; d_gene: TRBD1; CDR3nt: TGTGCCAGTAGCCAGGACAGGGGAGTAACTGAAGCTTTCTTT; CDR3aa: CASSQDRGVTEAFF
j_gene: TRBJ2-7; v_gene: TRBV19; abundance: few; d_gene: TRBD1; CDR3nt: TGTGCCAGTAGTTTAAGGACAGGGGGCCCCTACGAGCAGTACTTC; CDR3aa: CASSLRTGGPYEQYF
j_gene: TRBJ2-7; v_gene: TRBV28; abundance: many; d_gene: TRBD1; CDR3nt: TGTGCCAGTTCCGTTAGGGGGCTCATCTCCTACGAGCAGTACTTC; CDR3aa: CASSVRGLISYEQYF
j_gene: TRBJ2-1; v_gene: TRBV5-1; abundance: few; d_gene: TRBD2; CDR3nt: TGCGCCAGCACCCCGGGACTATCGTACAATGAGCAGTTCTTC; CDR3aa: CASTPGLSYNEQFF
j_gene: TRBJ2-5; v_gene: TRBV5-1; abundance: -; d_gene: TRBD2; CDR3nt: TGCGCCAGCACGACTACTAGCGGGAGGGGTGAGACCCAGTACTTC; CDR3aa: CASTTTSGRGETQYF
j_gene: TRBJ2-7; v_gene: TRBV11-2; abundance: many; d_gene: -; CDR3nt: TGTGCCAGCAAATTAGGGGGGACCCACGAGCAGTACTTC; CDR3aa: CASKLGGTHEQYF
j_gene: TRBJ2-7; v_gene: TRBV11-3; abundance: many; d_gene: TRBD2; CDR3nt: TGTGCCAGCAGCTTAGGTGACGTGGCGGGAGGGGAGTACGAGCAGTACTTC; CDR3aa: CASSLGDVAGGEYEQYF
j_gene: TRBJ2-3; v_gene: TRBV7-2; abundance: many; d_gene: TRBD2; CDR3nt: TGTGCCAGCAGCTTAAGACTAGCGGGATATGGGGATACGCAGTATTTT; CDR3aa: CASSLRLAGYGDTQYF
j_gene: TRBJ2-1; v_gene: TRBV12-3/TRBV12-4; abundance: many; d_gene: TRBD2; CDR3nt: TGTGCCAGCAGTTTAATTCGGACTAGCGGGTATGATGAGCAGTTCTTC; CDR3aa: CASSLIRTSGYDEQFF
j_gene: TRBJ2-2; v_gene: TRBV27; abundance: -; d_gene: -; CDR3nt: TGTGCCAGCAAACTCACCGGGGAGCTGTTTTTT; CDR3aa: CASKLTGELFF
j_gene: TRBJ2-3; v_gene: TRBV3-1; abundance: many; d_gene: TRBD2; CDR3nt: TGTGCCAGCAGCCACGGACTAGCGACACGAGCAGATACGCAGTATTTT; CDR3aa: CASSHGLATRADTQYF
j_gene: TRBJ2-5; v_gene: TRBV11-3; abundance: many; d_gene: -; CDR3nt: TGTGCCAGCAGCCAGGGGGGGACAAAACAAGAGACCCAGTACTTC; CDR3aa: CASSQGGTKQETQYF
j_gene: TRBJ2-6; v_gene: TRBV5-1; abundance: many; d_gene: -; CDR3nt: TGCGCCAGCAGCTTGGGACAGACTGGGGCCAACGTCCTGACTTTC; CDR3aa: CASSLGQTGANVLTF
j_gene: TRBJ2-7; v_gene: TRBV19; abundance: -; d_gene: -; CDR3nt: TGTGCCAGTGGCCAGACAGCACGATCGTACGAGCAGTACTTC; CDR3aa: CASGQTARSYEQYF
j_gene: TRBJ1-4; v_gene: TRBV10-3; abundance: few; d_gene: -; CDR3nt: TGTGCCAGCAGTCCGGGACACCCCTTTGAGCAGGCTAATGAAAAACTGTTTTTT; CDR3aa: CASSPGHPFEQANEKLFF
j_gene: TRBJ1-5; v_gene: TRBV18; abundance: -; d_gene: -; CDR3nt: TGTGCCAGCTCACCACCGGGAGGGGGTCAGCCCCAGCATTTT; CDR3aa: CASSPPGGGQPQHF
j_gene: TRBJ2-1; v_gene: TRBV10-3; abundance: few; d_gene: -; CDR3nt: TGTGCCATTAGCGAGACCAATGAGCAGTTCTTC; CDR3aa: CAISETNEQFF
j_gene: TRBJ2-2; v_gene: TRBV11-2; abundance: many; d_gene: -; CDR3nt: TGTGCCAGCAGCTTAGAATCGGCCGGGGAGCTGTTTTTT; CDR3aa: CASSLESAGELFF
j_gene: TRBJ2-2; v_gene: TRBV12-3/TRBV12-4; abundance: many; d_gene: -; CDR3nt: TGTGCCAGCAGTCTTATCCCGGGAACCGGGGAGCTGTTTTTT; CDR3aa: CASSLIPGTGELFF
j_gene: TRBJ1-2; v_gene: TRBV6-2/TRBV6-3; abundance: -; d_gene: -; CDR3nt: TGTGCCAGCAGCCATCCAGGGGAGGACTATGGCTACACCTTC; CDR3aa: CASSHPGEDYGYTF
j_gene: TRBJ2-3; v_gene: TRBV29-1; abundance: few; d_gene: TRBD2; CDR3nt: TGCAGCGACCATGATAGCGGGAGCACAGATACGCAGTATTTT; CDR3aa: CSDHDSGSTDTQYF
j_gene: TRBJ1-5; v_gene: TRBV6-2/TRBV6-3; abundance: few; d_gene: TRBD1; CDR3nt: TGTGCCAGCAGTTACTCGATGGGACAGGGTGCGAATCAGCCCCAGCATTTT; CDR3aa: CASSYSMGQGANQPQHF
j_gene: TRBJ1-1; v_gene: TRBV12-3/TRBV12-4; abundance: many; d_gene: -; CDR3nt: TGTGCCAGCACCGACGGACTAGGCACTGAAGCTTTCTTT; CDR3aa: CASTDGLGTEAFF
j_gene: TRBJ1-2; v_gene: TRBV5-6; abundance: many; d_gene: -; CDR3nt: TGTGCCAGCAGCTTGAACGGCGGACCCTATGGCTACACCTTC; CDR3aa: CASSLNGGPYGYTF
j_gene: TRBJ2-3; v_gene: TRBV5-5; abundance: few; d_gene: -; CDR3nt: TGTGCCAGCAGCCCGTTTCTGAGCACAGATACGCAGTATTTT; CDR3aa: CASSPFLSTDTQYF
j_gene: TRBJ2-1; v_gene: TRBV24-1; abundance: -; d_gene: -; CDR3nt: TGTGCCACCAGTGCAATTTATAACGGACACTACAATGAGCAGTTCTTC; CDR3aa: CATSAIYNGHYNEQFF
j_gene: TRBJ2-2; v_gene: TRBV7-9; abundance: few; d_gene: -; CDR3nt: TGTGCCAGCAGCTTAGGTCACCAGGACGCTAAAGGGGAGCTGTTTTTT; CDR3aa: CASSLGHQDAKGELFF
j_gene: TRBJ1-1; v_gene: TRBV10-2; abundance: -; d_gene: -; CDR3nt: TGCGCCAGCACCCGGACCGGACCGAACACTGAAGCTTTCTTT; CDR3aa: CASTRTGPNTEAFF
j_gene: TRBJ1-1; v_gene: TRBV10-2; abundance: many; d_gene: -; CDR3nt: TGCGCCAGCAGTGGAAGGAAGAACACTGAAGCTTTCTTT; CDR3aa: CASSGRKNTEAFF
j_gene: TRBJ2-7; v_gene: TRBV20-1; abundance: -; d_gene: TRBD2; CDR3nt: TGCAGTGCTCTCCCACTAGCGCGTGCCTCCTACGAGCAGTACTTC; CDR3aa: CSALPLARASYEQYF
j_gene: TRBJ2-7; v_gene: TRBV15; abundance: many; d_gene: -; CDR3nt: TGTGCCACCAGCAGAGTACTCAGCACCTACGAGCAGTACTTC; CDR3aa: CATSRVLSTYEQYF
j_gene: TRBJ2-1; v_gene: TRBV29-1; abundance: few; d_gene: TRBD2; CDR3nt: TGCAGCGTTGAACCCCCCAGGACTAGCGGGCGGGACAATGAGCAGTTCTTC; CDR3aa: CSVEPPRTSGRDNEQFF
j_gene: TRBJ2-1; v_gene: TRBV2; abundance: many; d_gene: TRBD2; CDR3nt: TGTGCCAGCACAGATGGGACTAGCGGGAGGCCAAAGCGTAATGAGCAGTTCTTC; CDR3aa: CASTDGTSGRPKRNEQFF
j_gene: TRBJ1-1; v_gene: TRBV27; abundance: many; d_gene: -; CDR3nt: TGTGCCAGCAGTTTATTAGAGGGGAGCACTGAAGCTTTCTTT; CDR3aa: CASSLLEGSTEAFF
j_gene: TRBJ2-2; v_gene: TRBV7-9; abundance: few; d_gene: TRBD1; CDR3nt: TGTGCCAGCAGGTTCGGGACAGACCCCGGGGAGCTGTTTTTT; CDR3aa: CASRFGTDPGELFF
j_gene: TRBJ2-1; v_gene: TRBV2; abundance: many; d_gene: -; CDR3nt: TGTGCCACCCTCGGCTACAATGAGCAGTTCTTC; CDR3aa: CATLGYNEQFF
j_gene: TRBJ1-6; v_gene: TRBV28; abundance: many; d_gene: -; CDR3nt: TGTGCCGTGGGGCGACAGCAATATTCACCCCTCCACTTT; CDR3aa: CAVGRQQYSPLHF
j_gene: TRBJ2-5; v_gene: TRBV14; abundance: few; d_gene: TRBD2; CDR3nt: TGTGCCAGCAGCCAAGTGGGGAGGGCGGTACGGGAGACCCAGTACTTC; CDR3aa: CASSQVGRAVRETQYF
j_gene: TRBJ2-1; v_gene: TRBV6-1; abundance: many; d_gene: -; CDR3nt: TGTGCCAGCAGTGGTCGTATAGGGACTGGAATGGATGAGCAGTTCTTC; CDR3aa: CASSGRIGTGMDEQFF
j_gene: TRBJ2-7; v_gene: TRBV2; abundance: many; d_gene: TRBD1; CDR3nt: TGTGCCAGCAGTGGGGGCCAGGGGGCTGGGGAGCAGTACTTC; CDR3aa: CASSGGQGAGEQYF
j_gene: TRBJ2-7; v_gene: TRBV6-1; abundance: -; d_gene: TRBD2; CDR3nt: TGTGCCAGCACCCTAGCGGAGCTCGTCGACGAGCAGTACTTC; CDR3aa: CASTLAELVDEQYF
j_gene: TRBJ2-3; v_gene: TRBV3-2; abundance: many; d_gene: -; CDR3nt: TGTGCCAGCAGCCAAGATCCGGGCGGGAGTAGACTATATACGCAGTATTTT; CDR3aa: CASSQDPGGSRLYTQYF
j_gene: TRBJ2-2; v_gene: TRBV5-6; abundance: -; d_gene: TRBD2; CDR3nt: TGTGCCAGCAGCAAGGGACTAGCGGGAGACACCGGGGAGCTGTTTTTT; CDR3aa: CASSKGLAGDTGELFF